This TCR beta chain was captured in a study of blood T cell repertoires in COVID-19. Whole-study context: PBMCs, B-cell-depleted T cells, or T cells provided the cDNA or gDNA that made up the material.

TCRdb's copy holds only in-frame clones and misses some; the assay was immunoSEQ multiplex PCR. The profile shows 190,000 or so clones, 80% to 85% of them singletons. Germline lookup yields CDR1 LGHNT and CDR2 FRNRAP. CDR3 length: 15 amino acids. Trimming shortened V by 2 bases and J by 4 bases, and 14 bases separated the two germline ends. Individuals aged about 18 to 89 years were recruited from roughly 23 US areas. Participants were placed into cohorts based on the clinical history they reported. Recovered status in Cohort 3 required two negative PCRs, clearance, or symptom resolution. Sequencing was done on a sample of PBMCs or T cells enriched from blood (not recorded which). The genes are TRBV12-5 and TRBJ1-1; the D gene is possibly TRBD1 (6 bases). This clonotype was obtained from a man aged 35 to 55 who had recovered from COVID-19. For the CDR3, the DNA is TGTGCTAGTGGTTTGACACAGGGTGGAGGCACTGAAGCTTTCTTT. Translation: CASGLTQGGGTEAFF.